This entry concerns a single T cell receptor beta chain. Its antigen has not been determined. The sequence runs out 3 residues before the end of the CDR3; the remainder is reconstructed from the germline J gene. CVID samples and control samples contributed equivalent amounts of genomic DNA as sequencing input. For every sample, a 60 bp segment covering the rearranged TCRbeta CDR3 region was amplified and then sequenced. TCRbeta amplification used the immunoSEQ assay, a bias-corrected multiplex PCR with high-throughput sequencing. In the authors' own workflow: Each unique nucleotide sequence was treated as a clone and annotated with V, D and J genes, copy number and frequency. Sequences were labeled productive if in frame, and non-productive if out of frame or containing stop codons. As previously described, clonality was calculated on the basis of Shannon's entropy. The predicted amino acid sequences of productive clones were used to derive the mean CDR3 Kyte-Doolittle hydropathy. The R hclust function was used to hierarchically cluster scaled V gene usage with Manhattan distance and complete linkage. To assess clone sharing by CDR3 amino acid sequence, 12 repertoires per group were resampled over 100 rounds. The repertoires were searched for 70 published EBV-specific and about 250 published CMV-specific TCRbeta sequences. Analysis left out two CVID samples that produced under 10,000 sequences, so 42 CVID repertoires remained. As stored in TCRdb, this immuneACCESS dataset retains in-frame rearrangements with V and J assigned. A fraction of the clones does not appear; measured against another copy, unresolved V genes explain less than half of the discrepancy, and the remainder lacks a known reason. D and trimming come from the DNA, and the V and J calls and clone size come from that table. The sample's table covers over 15,000 clones. The ten largest clones capture approximately 4.4% of the sample.

The germline V gene provides CDR1 LGHNA and CDR2 YNFKEQ. A distance of 15 bases separates the germline ends of V and J, which lose 0 bases and 3 bases respectively. Including the terminal cysteine and phenylalanine, the CDR3 comprises 17 residues. The DNA has 42 bases, all within the CDR3, and is read from base 1. Standard criteria were used to diagnose CVID, namely serum IgG, IgA and/or IgM reduced below the normal range together with specific antibody deficiency. There were 40 to 45 subjects in the CVID group (roughly 15 female and 29 male), ranging in age from about 8 to 64 years, with a mean age of around 40. Most of the CVID patients and most of the healthy controls were of Caucasian heritage. At the time of study participation, every CVID subject had been on replacement immunoglobulin therapy for at least one year. At blood collection, none of the CVID subjects was ill or on immunomodulatory or immunosuppressive medication. Heparinized peripheral whole blood samples of about 5 to 8 ml were collected from each donor. Genomic DNA from adults with common variable immune deficiency (CVID) and from healthy adult controls was the source for sequencing TCRbeta CDR3 repertoires. To isolate peripheral blood mononuclear cells, diluted blood was subjected to density centrifugation over Hypaque 1077 or Ficoll-Paque. Genomic DNA was extracted from unsorted mononuclear cells by Qiagen column purification or by a centrifugation-based method.

This sample is drawn from a study of T cell clonality in common variable immunodeficiency (dated by TCRdb to between 2014 and 2017). Broader findings and caveats from the paper: Reportedly, TCRbeta sequences from CVID had fewer deletions and N-nucleotide insertions, and highly modified clones with 13 or more V deletions were absent from CVID. Even though DNA input was equal, the average per sample came to approximately 74,000 unique sequences for controls compared with about 31,547 for CVID samples. Patient heterogeneity within the CVID cohort put limits on correlating repertoire features with clinical complications. According to the authors, figuring out what caused the increased clonality in CVID would require sequencing the repertoires of T cell subpopulations. Fewer TCRbeta clones were shared among CVID subjects than among healthy controls (p < 0.0001). TCRbeta clonality was higher in CVID subjects than in healthy controls (t-test p = 0.018), and the increase was most characteristic of about a third of subjects.

The sequence was obtained from a human donor with common variable immunodeficiency. The rearrangement combines TRBV4-2 with TRBJ2-4; TRBD1 is possibly the D segment (5 matching bases). The sequenced sample consisted of peripheral blood mononuclear cells. This receptor carries the CDR3 CASSQDRAGWDKNIQYF. The part of the CDR3 DNA that was read is TGTGCCAGCAGCCAAGATAGGGCAGGGTGGGACAAAAACATT.